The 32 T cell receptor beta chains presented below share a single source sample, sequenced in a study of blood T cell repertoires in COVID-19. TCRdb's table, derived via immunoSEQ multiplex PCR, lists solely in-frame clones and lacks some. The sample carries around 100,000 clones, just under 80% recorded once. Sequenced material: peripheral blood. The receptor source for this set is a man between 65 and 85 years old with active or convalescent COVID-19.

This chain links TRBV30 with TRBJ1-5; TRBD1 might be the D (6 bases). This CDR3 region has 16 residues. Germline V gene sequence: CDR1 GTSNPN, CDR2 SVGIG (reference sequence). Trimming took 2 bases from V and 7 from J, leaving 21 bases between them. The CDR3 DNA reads TGTGCCTGGAGTTTATTCACGGGATCTCAGGGGCAGCCCCAGCATTTT. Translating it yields CAWSLFTGSQGQPQHF.

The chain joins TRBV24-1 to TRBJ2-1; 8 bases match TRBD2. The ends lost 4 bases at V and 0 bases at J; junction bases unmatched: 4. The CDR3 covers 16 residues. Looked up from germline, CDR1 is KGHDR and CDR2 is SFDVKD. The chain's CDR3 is CATSDPAGVSYNEQFF. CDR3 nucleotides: TGTGCCACCAGTGACCCAGCGGGGGTCTCCTACAATGAGCAGTTCTTC.

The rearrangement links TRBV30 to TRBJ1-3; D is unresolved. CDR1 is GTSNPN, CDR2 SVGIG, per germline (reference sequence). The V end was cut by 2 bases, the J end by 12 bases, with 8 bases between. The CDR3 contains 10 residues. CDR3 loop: CAWSLEGIYF. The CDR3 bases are TGTGCCTGGAGTCTAGAGGGCATATATTTT.

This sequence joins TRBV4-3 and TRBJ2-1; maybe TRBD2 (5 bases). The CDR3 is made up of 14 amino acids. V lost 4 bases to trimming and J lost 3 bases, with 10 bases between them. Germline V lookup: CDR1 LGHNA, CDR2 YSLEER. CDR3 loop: CASSPPGYYNEQFF. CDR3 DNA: TGCGCCAGCAGCCCCCCGGGATACTACAATGAGCAGTTCTTC.

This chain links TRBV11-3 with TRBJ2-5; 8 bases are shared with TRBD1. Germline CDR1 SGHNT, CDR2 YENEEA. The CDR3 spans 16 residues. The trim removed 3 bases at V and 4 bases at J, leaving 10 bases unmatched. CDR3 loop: CASSFGQGPSGETQYF. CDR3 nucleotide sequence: TGTGCCAGCAGCTTTGGACAGGGCCCTTCGGGAGAGACCCAGTACTTC.

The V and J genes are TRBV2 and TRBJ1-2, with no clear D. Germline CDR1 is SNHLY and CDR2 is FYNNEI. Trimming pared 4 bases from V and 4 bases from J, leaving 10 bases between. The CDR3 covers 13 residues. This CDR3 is CASSAGEGYGYTF. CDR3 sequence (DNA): TGTGCCAGCAGTGCCGGGGAAGGCTATGGCTACACCTTC.

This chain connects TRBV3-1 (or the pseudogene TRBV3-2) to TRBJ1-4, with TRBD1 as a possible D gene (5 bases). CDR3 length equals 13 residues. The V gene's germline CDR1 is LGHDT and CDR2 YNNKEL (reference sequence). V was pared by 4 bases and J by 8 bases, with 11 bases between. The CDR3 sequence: CASSRDLWEKLFF. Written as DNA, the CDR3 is TGTGCCAGCAGCCGGGACTTGTGGGAAAAACTGTTTTTT.

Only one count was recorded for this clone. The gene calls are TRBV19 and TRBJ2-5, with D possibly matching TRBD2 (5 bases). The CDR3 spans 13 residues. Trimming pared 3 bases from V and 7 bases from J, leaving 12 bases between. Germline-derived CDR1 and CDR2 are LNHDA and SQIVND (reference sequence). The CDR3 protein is CASSIYGKRTQYF. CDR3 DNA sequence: TGTGCCAGTAGTATTTACGGGAAGAGGACCCAGTACTTC.

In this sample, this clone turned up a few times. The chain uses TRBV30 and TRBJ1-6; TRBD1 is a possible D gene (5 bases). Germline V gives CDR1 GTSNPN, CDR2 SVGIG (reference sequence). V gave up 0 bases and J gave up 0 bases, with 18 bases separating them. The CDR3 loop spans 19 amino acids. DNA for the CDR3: TGTGCCTGGAGTGTACCGGGGGGGAGAAGTAGCTCCTATAATTCACCCCTCCACTTT. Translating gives CAWSVPGGRSSSYNSPLHF.

CDR3 nucleotides: TGTGCCACCAGTGACAGGGGCGTTAGATCTAGCACAGATACGCAGTATTTT. Encoded protein: CATSDRGVRSSTDTQYF. V gene TRBV24-1 combines with J gene TRBJ2-3; the D gene is possibly TRBD1 (6 bases). The ends were cut back, 4 bases at V and 0 bases at J, with 16 bases in the middle. The CDR3 spans 17 residues. From germline, CDR1 is KGHDR and CDR2 SFDVKD.

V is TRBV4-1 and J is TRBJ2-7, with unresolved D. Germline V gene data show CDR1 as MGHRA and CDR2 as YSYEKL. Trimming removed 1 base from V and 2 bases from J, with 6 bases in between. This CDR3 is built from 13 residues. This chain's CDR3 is CASSQVAAYEQYF. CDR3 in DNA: TGCGCCAGCAGCCAAGTGGCGGCCTACGAGCAGTACTTC.

CDR3 DNA: TGTGCCAGCAGCCCAGCCAGGGACTATGGCTACACCTTC. This translates into CASSPARDYGYTF. The chain combines TRBV3-1 (or the pseudogene TRBV3-2) with TRBJ1-2; TRBD1 might be the D (5 bases). CDR1 is LGHDT, CDR2 YNNKEL, per germline (reference sequence). CDR3 length: 13 amino acids. Trimming removed 4 bases at V and 3 bases at J, with 9 bases between.

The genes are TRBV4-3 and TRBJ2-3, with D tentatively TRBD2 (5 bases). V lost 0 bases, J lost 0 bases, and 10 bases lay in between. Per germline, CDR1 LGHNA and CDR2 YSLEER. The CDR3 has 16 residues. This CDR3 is CASSQDQGLSTDTQYF. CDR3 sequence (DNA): TGCGCCAGCAGCCAAGATCAAGGACTTAGCACAGATACGCAGTATTTT.

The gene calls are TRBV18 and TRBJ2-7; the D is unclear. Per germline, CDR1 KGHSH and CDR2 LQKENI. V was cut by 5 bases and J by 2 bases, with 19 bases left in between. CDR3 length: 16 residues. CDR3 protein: CASSTGRGSPPYEQYF. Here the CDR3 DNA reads TGTGCCAGCTCAACCGGCCGAGGCAGCCCTCCCTACGAGCAGTACTTC.

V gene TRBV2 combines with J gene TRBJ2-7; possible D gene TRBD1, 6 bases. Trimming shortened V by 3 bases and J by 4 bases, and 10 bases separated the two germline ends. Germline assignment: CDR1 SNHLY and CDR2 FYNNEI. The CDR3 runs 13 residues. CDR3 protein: CASSDPDRYEQYF. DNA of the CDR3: TGTGCCAGCAGTGACCCGGACAGATACGAGCAGTACTTC. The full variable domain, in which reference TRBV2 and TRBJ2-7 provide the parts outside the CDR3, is EPEVTQTPSHQVTQMGQEVILRCVPISNHLYFYWYRQILGQKVEFLVSFYNNEISEKSEIFDDQFSVERPDGSNFTLKIRSTKLEDSAMYFCASSDPDRYEQYFGPGTRLTVT.

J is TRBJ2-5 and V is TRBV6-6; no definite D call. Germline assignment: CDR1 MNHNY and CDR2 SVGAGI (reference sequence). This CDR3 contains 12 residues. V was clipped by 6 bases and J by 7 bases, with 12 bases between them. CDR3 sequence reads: CASSPTLGTQYF. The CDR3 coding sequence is TGTGCCAGCAGCCCTACTCTCGGGACCCAGTACTTC.

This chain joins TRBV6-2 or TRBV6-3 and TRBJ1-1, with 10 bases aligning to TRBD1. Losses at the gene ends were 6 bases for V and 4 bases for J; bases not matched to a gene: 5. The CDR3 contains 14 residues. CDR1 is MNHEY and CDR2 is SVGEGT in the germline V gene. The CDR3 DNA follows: TGTGCCAGCAGCCGGGACAGGGGTCGCACTGAAGCTTTCTTT. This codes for CASSRDRGRTEAFF.

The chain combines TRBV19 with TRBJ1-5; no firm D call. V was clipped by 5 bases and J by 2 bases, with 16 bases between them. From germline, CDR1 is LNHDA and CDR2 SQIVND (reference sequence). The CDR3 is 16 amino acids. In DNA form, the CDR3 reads TGTGCCAGTAGTCCTCGGGAGGGCTCCGGCAATCAGCCCCAGCATTTT. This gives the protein CASSPREGSGNQPQHF. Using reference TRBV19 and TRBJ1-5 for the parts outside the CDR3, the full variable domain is DGGITQSPKYLFRKEGQNVTLSCEQNLNHDAMYWYRQDPGQGLRLIYYSQIVNDFQKGDIAEGYSVSREKKESFPLTVTSAQKNPTAFYLCASSPREGSGNQPQHFGDGTRLSIL.

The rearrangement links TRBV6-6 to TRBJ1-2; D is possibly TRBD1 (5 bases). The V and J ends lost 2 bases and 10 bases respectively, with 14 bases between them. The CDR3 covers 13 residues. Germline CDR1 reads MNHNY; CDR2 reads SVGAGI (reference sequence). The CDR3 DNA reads TGTGCCAGCAGTTACCCCCGGGGGTGGGACTACACCTTC. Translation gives CASSYPRGWDYTF.

The CDR3 DNA sequence: TGTGCCAGCAATGCCCGGGACACCTATTCACCCCTCCACTTT. Its translation is CASNARDTYSPLHF. This chain joins TRBV2 and TRBJ1-6, with D possibly TRBD1 on 6 matching bases. This CDR3 has 14 residues. V lost 7 bases and J 8 bases, leaving 15 bases between the germline ends. Per the germline V gene, CDR1 is SNHLY and CDR2 is FYNNEI.

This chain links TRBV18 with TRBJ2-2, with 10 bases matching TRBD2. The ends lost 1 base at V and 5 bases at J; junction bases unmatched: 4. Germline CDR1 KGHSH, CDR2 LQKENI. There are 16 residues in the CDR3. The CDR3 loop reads CASSPRLAGTTGELFF. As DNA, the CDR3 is TGTGCCAGCTCACCACGACTAGCGGGTACTACCGGGGAGCTGTTTTTT.

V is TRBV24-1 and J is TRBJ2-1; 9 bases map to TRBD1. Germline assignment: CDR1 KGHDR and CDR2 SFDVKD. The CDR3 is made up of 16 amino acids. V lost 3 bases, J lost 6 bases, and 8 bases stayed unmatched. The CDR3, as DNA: TGTGCCACCAGTGATCCCCGGGACAGGGCTGGCAATGAGCAGTTCTTC. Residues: CATSDPRDRAGNEQFF.

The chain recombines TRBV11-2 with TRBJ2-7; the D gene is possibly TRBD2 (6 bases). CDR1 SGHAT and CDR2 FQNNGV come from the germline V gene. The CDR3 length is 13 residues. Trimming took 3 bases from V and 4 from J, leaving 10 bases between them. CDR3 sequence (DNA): TGTGCCAGCAGCTTCGGGGGTTGGTACGAGCAGTACTTC. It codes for CASSFGGWYEQYF. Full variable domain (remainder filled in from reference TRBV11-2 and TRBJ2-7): EAGVAQSPRYKIIEKRQSVAFWCNPISGHATLYWYQQILGQGPKLLIQFQNNGVVDDSQLPKDRFSAERLKGVDSTLKIQPAKLEDSAVYLCASSFGGWYEQYFGPGTRLTVT.

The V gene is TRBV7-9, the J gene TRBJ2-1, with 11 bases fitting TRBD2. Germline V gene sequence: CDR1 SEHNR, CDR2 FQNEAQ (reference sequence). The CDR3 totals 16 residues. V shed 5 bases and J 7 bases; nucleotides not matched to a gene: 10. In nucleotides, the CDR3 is TGTGCCAGCAGCCTTAGCGGGGGGGCCGTTAGGAATGAGCAGTTCTTC. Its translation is CASSLSGGAVRNEQFF.

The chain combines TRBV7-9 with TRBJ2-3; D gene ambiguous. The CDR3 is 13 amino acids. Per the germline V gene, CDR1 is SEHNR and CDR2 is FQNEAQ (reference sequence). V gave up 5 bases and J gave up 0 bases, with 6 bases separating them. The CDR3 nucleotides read TGTGCCAGCAGCCCTCCCAGCACAGATACGCAGTATTTT. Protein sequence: CASSPPSTDTQYF.

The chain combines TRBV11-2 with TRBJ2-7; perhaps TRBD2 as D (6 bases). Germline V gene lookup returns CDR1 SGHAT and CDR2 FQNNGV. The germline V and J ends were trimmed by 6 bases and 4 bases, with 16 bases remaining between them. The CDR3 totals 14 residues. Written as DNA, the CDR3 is TGTGCCAGCAGGGCTACCGTAGGAGGGTACGAGCAGTACTTC. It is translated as CASRATVGGYEQYF.

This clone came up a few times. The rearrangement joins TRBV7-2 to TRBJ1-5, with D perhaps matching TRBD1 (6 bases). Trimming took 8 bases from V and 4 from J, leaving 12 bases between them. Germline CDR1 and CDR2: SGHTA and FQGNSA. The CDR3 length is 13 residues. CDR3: CASGSGTNQPQHF. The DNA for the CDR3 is TGTGCCAGCGGCTCAGGGACAAATCAGCCCCAGCATTTT.

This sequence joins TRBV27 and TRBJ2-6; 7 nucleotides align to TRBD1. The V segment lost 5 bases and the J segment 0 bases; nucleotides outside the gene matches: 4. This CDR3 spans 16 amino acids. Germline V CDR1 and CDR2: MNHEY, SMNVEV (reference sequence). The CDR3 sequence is CASSLAGGSGANVLTF. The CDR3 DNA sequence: TGTGCCAGCAGTCTCGCAGGGGGCTCTGGGGCCAACGTCCTGACTTTC.

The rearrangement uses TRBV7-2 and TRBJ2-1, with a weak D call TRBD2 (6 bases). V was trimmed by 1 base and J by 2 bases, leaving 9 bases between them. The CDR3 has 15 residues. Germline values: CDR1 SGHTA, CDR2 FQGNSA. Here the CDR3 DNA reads TGTGCCAGCAGCTTAGGACTAGGCCCCTACAATGAGCAGTTCTTC. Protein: CASSLGLGPYNEQFF.

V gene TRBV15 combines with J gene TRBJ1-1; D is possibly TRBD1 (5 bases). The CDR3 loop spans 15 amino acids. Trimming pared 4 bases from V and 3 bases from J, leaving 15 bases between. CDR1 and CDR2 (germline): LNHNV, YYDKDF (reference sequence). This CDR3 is CATSIWRGVDTEAFF. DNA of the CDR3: TGTGCCACCAGCATTTGGAGGGGAGTTGACACTGAAGCTTTCTTT.

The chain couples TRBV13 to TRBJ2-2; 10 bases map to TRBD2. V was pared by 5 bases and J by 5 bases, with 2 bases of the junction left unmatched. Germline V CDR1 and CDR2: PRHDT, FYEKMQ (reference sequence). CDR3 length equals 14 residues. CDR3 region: CASSPGLATGELFF. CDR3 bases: TGTGCCAGCAGCCCGGGACTAGCGACCGGGGAGCTGTTTTTT.

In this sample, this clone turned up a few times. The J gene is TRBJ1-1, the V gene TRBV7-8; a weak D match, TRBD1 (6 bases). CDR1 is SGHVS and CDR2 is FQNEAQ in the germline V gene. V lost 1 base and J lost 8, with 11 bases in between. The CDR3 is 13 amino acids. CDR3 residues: CASSLEGQREAFF. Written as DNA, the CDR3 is TGTGCCAGCAGCTTAGAAGGACAGAGGGAAGCTTTCTTT. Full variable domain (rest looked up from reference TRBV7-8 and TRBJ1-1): GAGVSQSPRYKVAKRGQDVALRCDPISGHVSLFWYQQALGQGPEFLTYFQNEAQLDKSGLPSDRFFAERPEGSVSTLKIQRTQQEDSAVYLCASSLEGQREAFFGQGTRLTVV.